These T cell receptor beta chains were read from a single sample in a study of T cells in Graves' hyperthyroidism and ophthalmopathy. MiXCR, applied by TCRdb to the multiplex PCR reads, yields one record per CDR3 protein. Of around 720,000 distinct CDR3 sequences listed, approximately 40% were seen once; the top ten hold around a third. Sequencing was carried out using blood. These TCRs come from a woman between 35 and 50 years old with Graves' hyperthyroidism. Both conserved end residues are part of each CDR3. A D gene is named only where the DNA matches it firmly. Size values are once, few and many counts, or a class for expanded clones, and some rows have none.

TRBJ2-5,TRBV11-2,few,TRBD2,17,TGTGCCAGCAGCTCGCAAACTAGCGGACTGTACCAAGAGACCCAGTACTTC,CASSSQTSGLYQETQYF
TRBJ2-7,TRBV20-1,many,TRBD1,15,TGCAGTGCTAGGGTGGGACAGGGGCATCTCTACGAGCAGTACTTC,CSARVGQGHLYEQYF
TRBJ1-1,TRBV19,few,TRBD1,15,TGTGCCAGTAAGAGAACCGGGACAGGCGGGACTGAAGCTTTCTTT,CASKRTGTGGTEAFF
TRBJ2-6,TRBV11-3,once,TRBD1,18,TGTGCCAGCAGCTTCCAGGGGGCCCTCTACTCTGGGGCCAACGTCCTGACTTTC,CASSFQGALYSGANVLTF
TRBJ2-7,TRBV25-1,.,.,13,TGTGCCAGCAGTGAAGAGGGCACCTACGAGCAGTACTTC,CASSEEGTYEQYF
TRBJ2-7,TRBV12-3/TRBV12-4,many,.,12,TGTGCCAGTAGTCCCCGGGGCTACGAGCAGTACTTC,CASSPRGYEQYF
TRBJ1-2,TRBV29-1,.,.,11,TGCAGCGTTGTCCAGGCTGATGGCTACACCTTC,CSVVQADGYTF
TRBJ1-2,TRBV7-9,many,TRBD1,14,TGTGCCAGCAGGAACACAGGGGTCCGTAATGGCTACACCTTC,CASRNTGVRNGYTF
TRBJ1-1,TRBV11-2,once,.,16,TGTGCCAGCAGCCTCAGGGGTTCCGGAAGCGTCACTGAAGCTTTCTTT,CASSLRGSGSVTEAFF
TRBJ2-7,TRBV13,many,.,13,TGTGCCAGCAGCTCGACCATGACAGACAAGCAGTACTTC,CASSSTMTDKQYF
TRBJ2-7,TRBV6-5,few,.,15,TGTGCCAGCAGTTCAGCCGGGGACGGAGCCTACGAGCAGTACTTC,CASSSAGDGAYEQYF
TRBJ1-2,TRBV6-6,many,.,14,TGTGCCAGCAGACCCAGGGATGCTTCGAGAGGCTACACCTTC,CASRPRDASRGYTF
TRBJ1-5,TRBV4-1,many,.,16,TGCGCCAGCAGCCAAGATCCGGTAGGGGCAAATCAGCCCCAGCATTTT,CASSQDPVGANQPQHF
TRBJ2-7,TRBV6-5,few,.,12,TGTGCCAGCAGCCGGCATAGGGGGGAGCAGTACTTC,CASSRHRGEQYF
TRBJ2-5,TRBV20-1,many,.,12,TGCAGTGCTAGTATGCGGGGCGAGACCCAGTACTTC,CSASMRGETQYF